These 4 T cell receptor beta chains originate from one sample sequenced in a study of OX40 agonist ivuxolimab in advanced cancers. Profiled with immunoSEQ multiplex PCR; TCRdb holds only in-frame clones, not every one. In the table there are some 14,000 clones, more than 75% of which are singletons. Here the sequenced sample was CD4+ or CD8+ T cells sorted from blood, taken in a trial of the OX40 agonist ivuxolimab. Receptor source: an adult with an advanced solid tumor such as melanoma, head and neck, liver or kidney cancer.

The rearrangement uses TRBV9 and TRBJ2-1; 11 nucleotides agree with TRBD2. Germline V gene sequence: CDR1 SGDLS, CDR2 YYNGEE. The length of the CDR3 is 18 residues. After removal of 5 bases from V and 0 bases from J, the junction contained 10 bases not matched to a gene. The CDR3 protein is CASSDTSGGRSSYNEQFF. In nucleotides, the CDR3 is TGTGCCAGCAGTGACACTAGCGGGGGCCGAAGCTCCTACAATGAGCAGTTCTTC.

CDR3 nucleotides: TGTGCCAGCAGCGTAGGACTACAGGGGAGCACAGATACGCAGTATTTT. Translating gives CASSVGLQGSTDTQYF. V gene TRBV9 combines with J gene TRBJ2-3; 7 bases agree with TRBD1. V was pared by 0 bases and J by 0 bases, with 4 bases of the junction left unmatched. The CDR3 contains 16 residues. Germline V gene lookup returns CDR1 SGDLS and CDR2 YYNGEE.

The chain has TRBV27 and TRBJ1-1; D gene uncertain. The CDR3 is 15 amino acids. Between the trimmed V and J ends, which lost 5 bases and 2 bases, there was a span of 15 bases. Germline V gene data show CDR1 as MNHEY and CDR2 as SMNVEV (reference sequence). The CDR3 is CASSLTDPSNTEAFF. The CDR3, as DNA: TGTGCCAGCAGTCTTACCGACCCGAGCAACACTGAAGCTTTCTTT.

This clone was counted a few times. CDR3 DNA: TGTGCCAGCAGCCAAGGGGGCGCGGAATATTTT. It yields the protein CASSQGGAEYF. The rearrangement uses TRBV14 and TRBJ1-3; TRBD1 might be the D (5 bases). The CDR3 is made up of 11 amino acids. Germline V gene sequence: CDR1 SGHDN, CDR2 FVKESK. Trimming took 1 base from V and 15 from J, leaving 10 bases between them.